This T cell receptor (beta chain) derives from a study of breast tumors, draining lymph nodes, adjacent tissues. Germline V gene sequence: CDR1 SGHRS, CDR2 YFSETQ. The CDR3 sequence is 15 residues long. Trimming removed 4 bases at V and 5 bases at J, with 18 bases between. MiXCR, run by TCRdb on the multiplex PCR reads, gives a single entry per CDR3 protein. This table has 150,000 to 250,000 distinct CDR3 sequences, approximately 33% appearing once. Axillary draining lymph nodes of breast cancer patients supplied the node samples. This clonotype turned up a few times. Its antigen remains unidentified. Overall study findings and caveats: Findings are consistent with lymph node origin and intratumoral expansion of most tumor T cells. Tumor and nontumor repertoires were significantly more similar in luminal-like than in basal-like breast cancer. Data only fit, rather than demonstrated, lymph node origin of most tumor T cells. Compared with lymph nodes, tumors were less diverse; compared with nontumor tissue, more.

V usage is TRBV5-1 and J usage is TRBJ2-5, with TRBD1 as a possible D gene (7 bases). The sequenced sample was axillary lymph node tissue. The TCR was taken from a female donor with breast cancer. Some clones in this sample may be carry-over from other donors' samples. CDR3 residues: CASSRRDSSHETQYF. In DNA form, the CDR3 reads TGCGCCAGCAGCCGGAGGGACAGCTCTCACGAGACCCAGTACTTC. The full variable domain, rest sourced from reference TRBV5-1 and TRBJ2-5, is KAGVTQTPRYLIKTRGQQVTLSCSPISGHRSVSWYQQTPGQGLQFLFEYFSETQRNKGNFPGRFSGRQFSNSRSEMNVSTLELGDSALYLCASSRRDSSHETQYFGPGTRLLVL.